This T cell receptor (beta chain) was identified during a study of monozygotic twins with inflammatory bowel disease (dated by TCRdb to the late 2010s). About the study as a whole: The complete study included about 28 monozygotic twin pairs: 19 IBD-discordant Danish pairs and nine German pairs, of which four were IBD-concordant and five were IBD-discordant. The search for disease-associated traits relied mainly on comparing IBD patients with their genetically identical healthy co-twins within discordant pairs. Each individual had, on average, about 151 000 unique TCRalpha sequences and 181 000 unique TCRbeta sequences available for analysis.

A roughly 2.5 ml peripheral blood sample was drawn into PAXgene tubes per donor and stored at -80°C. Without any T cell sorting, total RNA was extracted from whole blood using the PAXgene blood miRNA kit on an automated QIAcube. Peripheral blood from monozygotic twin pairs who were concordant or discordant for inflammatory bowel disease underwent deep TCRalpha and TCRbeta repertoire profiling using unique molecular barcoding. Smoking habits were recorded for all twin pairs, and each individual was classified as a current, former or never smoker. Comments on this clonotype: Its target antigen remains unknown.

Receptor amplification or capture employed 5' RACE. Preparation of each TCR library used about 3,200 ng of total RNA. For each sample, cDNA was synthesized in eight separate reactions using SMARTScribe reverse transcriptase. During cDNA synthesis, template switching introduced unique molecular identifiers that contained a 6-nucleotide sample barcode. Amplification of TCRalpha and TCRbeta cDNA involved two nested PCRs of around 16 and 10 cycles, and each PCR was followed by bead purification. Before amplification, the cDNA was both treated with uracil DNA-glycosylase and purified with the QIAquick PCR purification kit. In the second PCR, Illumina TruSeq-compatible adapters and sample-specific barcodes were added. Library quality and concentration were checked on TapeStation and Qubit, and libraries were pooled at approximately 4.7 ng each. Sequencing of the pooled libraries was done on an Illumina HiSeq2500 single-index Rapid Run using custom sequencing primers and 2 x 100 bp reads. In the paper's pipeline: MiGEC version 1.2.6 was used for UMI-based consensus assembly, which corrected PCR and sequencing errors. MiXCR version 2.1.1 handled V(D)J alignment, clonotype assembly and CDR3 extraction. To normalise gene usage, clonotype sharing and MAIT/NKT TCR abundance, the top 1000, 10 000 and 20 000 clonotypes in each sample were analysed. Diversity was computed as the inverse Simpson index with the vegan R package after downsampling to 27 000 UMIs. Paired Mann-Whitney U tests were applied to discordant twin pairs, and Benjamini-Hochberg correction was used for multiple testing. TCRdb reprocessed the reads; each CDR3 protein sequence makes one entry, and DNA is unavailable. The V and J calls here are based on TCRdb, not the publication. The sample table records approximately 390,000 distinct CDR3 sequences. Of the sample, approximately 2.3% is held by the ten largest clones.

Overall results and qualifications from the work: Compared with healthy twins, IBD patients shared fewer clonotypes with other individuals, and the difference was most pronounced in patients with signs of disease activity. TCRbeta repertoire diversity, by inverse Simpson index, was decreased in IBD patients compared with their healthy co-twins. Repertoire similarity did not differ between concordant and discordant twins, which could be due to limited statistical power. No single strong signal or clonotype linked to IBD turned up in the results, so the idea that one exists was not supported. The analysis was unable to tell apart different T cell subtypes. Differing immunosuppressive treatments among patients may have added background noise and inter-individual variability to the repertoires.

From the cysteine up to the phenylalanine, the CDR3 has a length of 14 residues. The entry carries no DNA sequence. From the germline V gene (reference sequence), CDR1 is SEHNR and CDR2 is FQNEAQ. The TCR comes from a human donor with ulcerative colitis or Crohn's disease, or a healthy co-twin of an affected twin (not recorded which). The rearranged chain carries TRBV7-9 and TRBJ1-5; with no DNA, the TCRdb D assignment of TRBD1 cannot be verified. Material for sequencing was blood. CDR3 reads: CASSGGGVNQPQHF.